This T cell receptor beta chain was captured in a study of shared clonotypes between healthy human individuals. Study details: A donor's plate count was three for CD4 naive and three for CD4 memory; CD8 naive had two and CD8 memory one. Study-wide results and caveats: Generation of non-shared clonotypes was less probable than generation of clonotypes shared by all four donors.

Of note for this clone: As yet, its antigen is unknown.

The V gene's germline CDR1 is MNHEY and CDR2 SMNVEV (reference sequence). This CDR3 has 15 amino acids. V trimming: 5 bases; J trimming: 7 bases; junction bases outside the gene matches: 8. Terminally differentiated effector memory CD45RA+ cells were left out of the naive CD8 fraction, which was CD45RO-negative and positively selected for CCR7. The method was immunoSEQ multiplex PCR; TCRdb's version includes in-frame clones alone and lacks a portion of them. This sample has some 2.1 million clones, with about 95% found just once. The TCR sequence derives from a man aged 18 to 29 in good health. The chain couples TRBV27 to TRBJ2-3; TRBD2 aligns across 11 bases. Sequencing used naive CD8+ T cells sorted from blood. CDR3: CASSPGTSGTYTQYF. The CDR3 DNA reads TGTGCCAGCAGTCCCGGGACTAGCGGAACATATACGCAGTATTTT.